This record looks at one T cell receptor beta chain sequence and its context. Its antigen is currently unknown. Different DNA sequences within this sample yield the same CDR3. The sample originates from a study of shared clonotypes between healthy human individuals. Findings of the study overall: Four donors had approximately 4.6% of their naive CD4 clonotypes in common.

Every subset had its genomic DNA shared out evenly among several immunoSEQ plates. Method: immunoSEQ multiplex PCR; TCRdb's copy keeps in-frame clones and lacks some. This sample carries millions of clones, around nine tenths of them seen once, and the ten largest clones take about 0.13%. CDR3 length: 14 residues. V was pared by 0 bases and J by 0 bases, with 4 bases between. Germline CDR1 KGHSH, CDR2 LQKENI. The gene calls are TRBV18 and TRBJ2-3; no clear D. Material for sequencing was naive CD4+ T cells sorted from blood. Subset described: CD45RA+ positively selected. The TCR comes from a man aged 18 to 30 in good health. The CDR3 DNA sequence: TGTGCCAGCTCACCACCCTTTAGCACAGATACGCAGTATTTT. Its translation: CASSPPFSTDTQYF.